This T cell receptor (beta chain) emerged from a study of control samples from healthy donors and cancer patients. TCRdb's table, derived via immunoSEQ multiplex PCR, lists solely in-frame clones and lacks some. Of approximately 120,000 clones in the sample, less than 95% were seen once. The sample taken for sequencing was blood. This clonotype was sampled from a human donor in good health. The donor label of this sample is uncertain.

CDR3 amino acids: CASSQSWTGVPYEQYF. In nucleotides, the CDR3 is TGTGCCAGCAGCCAGTCCTGGACAGGGGTTCCCTACGAGCAGTACTTC. The chain employs TRBV3-1 (or the pseudogene TRBV3-2) and TRBJ2-7; TRBD1 matches at 9 bases. CDR1 and CDR2 from the germline V gene are LGHDT and YNNKEL (reference sequence). V lost 3 bases to trimming and J lost 2 bases; unmatched junction nucleotides: 8. CDR3 length: 16 amino acids.